Below, 3 T cell receptor beta chains from the same sample are listed, as sequenced in a study of cytomegalovirus exposure and HLA in healthy donors. PCR amplification relied on 60 Vbeta primers (plus 13 Jbeta primers). TCRdb's copy holds only in-frame clones and misses some; the assay was immunoSEQ multiplex PCR. The sample has 130,000 or so clones; roughly 81% are singletons. The sequenced sample consisted of PBMCs. These receptors originate from a female donor in good health and CMV-seronegative.

The gene calls are TRBV6-5 and TRBJ1-5; no definite D call. Germline V gives CDR1 MNHEY, CDR2 SVGAGI. This CDR3 contains 16 residues. V dropped 4 bases and J dropped 1 base, with 14 bases sitting between them. The CDR3 region is CASSSPPRGSNQPQHF. The CDR3, as DNA: TGTGCCAGCAGTTCCCCCCCTCGGGGAAGCAATCAGCCCCAGCATTTT.

The chain couples TRBV6-1 to TRBJ1-5; TRBD1 agrees at 7 bases. Germline V CDR1 and CDR2: MNHNS, SASEGT. The CDR3 is made up of 14 amino acids. With 6 bases clipped from V and 1 base from J, the junction kept 3 bases outside the gene matches. CDR3 bases: TGTGCCAGCAGATTACAGGGGAGCAATCAGCCCCAGCATTTT. Translated, it gives CASRLQGSNQPQHF.

V and J are TRBV2 and TRBJ2-7; 10 bases are shared with TRBD2. V was clipped by 7 bases and J by 5 bases; unmatched bases: 11. The germline CDR1 and CDR2 sequences are SNHLY and FYNNEI. This CDR3 is built from 15 residues. CDR3 sequence reads: CASTSLAGVTHEQYF. The CDR3 DNA sequence: TGTGCCAGCACCAGTCTAGCGGGAGTAACCCACGAGCAGTACTTC. Combining the CDR3 with reference TRBV2 and TRBJ2-7 gives the whole variable domain EPEVTQTPSHQVTQMGQEVILRCVPISNHLYFYWYRQILGQKVEFLVSFYNNEISEKSEIFDDQFSVERPDGSNFTLKIRSTKLEDSAMYFCASTSLAGVTHEQYFGPGTRLTVT.